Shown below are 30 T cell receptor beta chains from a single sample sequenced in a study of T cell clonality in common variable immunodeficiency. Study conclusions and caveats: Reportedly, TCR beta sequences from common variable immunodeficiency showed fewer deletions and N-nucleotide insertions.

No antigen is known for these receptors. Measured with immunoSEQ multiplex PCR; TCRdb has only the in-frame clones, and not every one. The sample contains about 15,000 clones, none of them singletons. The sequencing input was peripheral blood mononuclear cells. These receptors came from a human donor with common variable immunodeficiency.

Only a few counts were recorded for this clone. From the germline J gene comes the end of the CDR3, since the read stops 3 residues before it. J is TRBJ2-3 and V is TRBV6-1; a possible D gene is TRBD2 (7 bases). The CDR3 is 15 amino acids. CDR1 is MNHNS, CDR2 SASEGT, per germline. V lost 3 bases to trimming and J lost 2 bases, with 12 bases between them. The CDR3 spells CASSDWGGSTDTQYF. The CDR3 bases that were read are TGTGCCAGCAGTGATTGGGGGGGCTCCACAGATACG.

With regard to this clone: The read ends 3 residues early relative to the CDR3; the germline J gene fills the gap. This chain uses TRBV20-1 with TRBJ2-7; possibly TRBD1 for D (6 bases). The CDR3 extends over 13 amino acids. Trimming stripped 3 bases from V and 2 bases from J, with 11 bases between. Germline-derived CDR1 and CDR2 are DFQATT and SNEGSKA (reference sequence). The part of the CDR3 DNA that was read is TGCAGTGCTAGTGGGACACCCACCTACGAG. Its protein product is CSASGTPTYE. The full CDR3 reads CSASGTPTYEQYF.

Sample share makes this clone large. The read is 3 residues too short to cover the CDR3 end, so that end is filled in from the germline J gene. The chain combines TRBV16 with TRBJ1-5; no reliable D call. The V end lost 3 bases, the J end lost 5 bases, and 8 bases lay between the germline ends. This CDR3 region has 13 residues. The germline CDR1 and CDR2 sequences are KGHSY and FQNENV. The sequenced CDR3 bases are TGTGCCAGCAGCCATATCACAGATCAGCCC. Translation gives CASSHITDQP. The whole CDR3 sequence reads CASSHITDQPQHF.

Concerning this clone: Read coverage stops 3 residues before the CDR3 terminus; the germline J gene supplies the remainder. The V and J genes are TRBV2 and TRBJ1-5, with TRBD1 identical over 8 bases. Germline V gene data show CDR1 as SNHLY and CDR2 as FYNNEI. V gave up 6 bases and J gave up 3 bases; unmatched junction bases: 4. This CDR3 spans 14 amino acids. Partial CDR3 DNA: TGTGCCAGCAGCAGACAGGGGTACAATCAGCCC. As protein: CASSRQGYNQP. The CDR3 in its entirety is CASSRQGYNQPQHF.

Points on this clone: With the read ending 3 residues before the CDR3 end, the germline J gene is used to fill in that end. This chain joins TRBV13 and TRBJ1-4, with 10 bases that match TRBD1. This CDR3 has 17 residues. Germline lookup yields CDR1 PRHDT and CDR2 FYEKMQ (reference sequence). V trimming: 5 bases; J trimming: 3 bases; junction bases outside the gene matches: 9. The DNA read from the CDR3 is TGTGCCAGCAGCCCCGGGACAGGGGTTGCAGCTAATGAAAAA. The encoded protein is CASSPGTGVAANEK. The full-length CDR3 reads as CASSPGTGVAANEKLFF.

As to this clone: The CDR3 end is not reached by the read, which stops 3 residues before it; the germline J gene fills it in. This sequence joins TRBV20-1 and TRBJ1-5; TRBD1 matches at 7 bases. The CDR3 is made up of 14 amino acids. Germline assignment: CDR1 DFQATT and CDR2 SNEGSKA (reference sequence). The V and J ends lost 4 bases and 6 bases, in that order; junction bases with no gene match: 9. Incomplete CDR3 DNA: TGCAGTGCTAAAGACAGGGTGGATGGTCAGCCC. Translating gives CSAKDRVDGQP. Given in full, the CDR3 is CSAKDRVDGQPQHF.

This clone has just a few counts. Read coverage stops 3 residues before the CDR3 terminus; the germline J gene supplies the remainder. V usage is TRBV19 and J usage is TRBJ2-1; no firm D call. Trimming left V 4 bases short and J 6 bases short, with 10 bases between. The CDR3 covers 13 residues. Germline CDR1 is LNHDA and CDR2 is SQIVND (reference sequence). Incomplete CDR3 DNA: TGTGCCAGTAGTAAAGTCAAGGGCAATGAG. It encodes CASSKVKGNE. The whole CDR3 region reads CASSKVKGNEQFF.

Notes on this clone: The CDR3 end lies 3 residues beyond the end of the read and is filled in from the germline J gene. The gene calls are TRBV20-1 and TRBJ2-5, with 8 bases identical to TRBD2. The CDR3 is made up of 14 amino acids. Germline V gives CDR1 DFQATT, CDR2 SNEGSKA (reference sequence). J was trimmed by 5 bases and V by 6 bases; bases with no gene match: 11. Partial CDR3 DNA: TGCAGTGCCACCTCAAGCGGGAGCGGGGAGACC. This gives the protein CSATSSGSGET. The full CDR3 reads CSATSSGSGETQYF.

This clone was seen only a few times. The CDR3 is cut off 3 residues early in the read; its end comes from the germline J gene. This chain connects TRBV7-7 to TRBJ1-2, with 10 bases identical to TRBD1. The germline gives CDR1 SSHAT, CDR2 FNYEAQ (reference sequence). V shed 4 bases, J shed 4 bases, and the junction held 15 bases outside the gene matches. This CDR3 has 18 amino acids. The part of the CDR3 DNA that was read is TGTGCCAGCAGCTCCGGACCAAAAAAGACAGGGGGCGGCTATGGC. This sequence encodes CASSSGPKKTGGGYG. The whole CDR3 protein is CASSSGPKKTGGGYGYTF.

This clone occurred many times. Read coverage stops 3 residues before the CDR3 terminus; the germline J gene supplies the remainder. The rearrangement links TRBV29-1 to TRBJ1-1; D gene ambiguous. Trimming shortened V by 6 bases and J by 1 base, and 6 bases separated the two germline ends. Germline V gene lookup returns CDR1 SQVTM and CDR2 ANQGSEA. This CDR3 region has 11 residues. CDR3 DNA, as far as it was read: TGCAGCGTAAAAGGGAACACTGAA. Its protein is CSVKGNTE. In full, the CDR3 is CSVKGNTEAFF. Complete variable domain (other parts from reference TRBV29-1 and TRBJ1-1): SAVISQKPSRDICQRGTSLTIQCQVDSQVTMMFWYRQQPGQSLTLIATANQGSEATYESGFVIDKFPISRPNLTFSTLTVSNMSPEDSSIYLCSVKGNTEAFFGQGTRLTVV.

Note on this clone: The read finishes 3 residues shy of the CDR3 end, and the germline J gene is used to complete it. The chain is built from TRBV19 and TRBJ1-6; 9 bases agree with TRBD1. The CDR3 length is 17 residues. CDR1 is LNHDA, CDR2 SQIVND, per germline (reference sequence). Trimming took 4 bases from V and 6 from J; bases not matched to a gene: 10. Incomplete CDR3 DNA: TGTGCCAGTAGTACCCGGACAGGGGAGGGTTCTAATTCACCC. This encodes CASSTRTGEGSNSP. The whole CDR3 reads CASSTRTGEGSNSPLHF.

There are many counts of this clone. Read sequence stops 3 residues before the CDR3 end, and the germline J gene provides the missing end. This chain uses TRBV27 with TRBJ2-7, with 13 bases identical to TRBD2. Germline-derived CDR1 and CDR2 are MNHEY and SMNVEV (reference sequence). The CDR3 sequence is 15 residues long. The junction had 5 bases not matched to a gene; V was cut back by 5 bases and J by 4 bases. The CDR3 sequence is CASSRTSGRLYEQYF. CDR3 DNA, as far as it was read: TGTGCCAGCAGTAGGACTAGCGGGAGATTGTACGAG.

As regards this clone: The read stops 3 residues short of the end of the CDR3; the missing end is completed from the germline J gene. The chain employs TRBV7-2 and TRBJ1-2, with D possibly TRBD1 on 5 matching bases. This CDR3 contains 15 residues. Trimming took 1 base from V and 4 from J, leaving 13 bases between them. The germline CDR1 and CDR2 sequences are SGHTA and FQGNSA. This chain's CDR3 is CASSLGWGSLYGYTF. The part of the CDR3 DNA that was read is TGTGCCAGCAGCTTAGGTTGGGGCTCTCTCTATGGC.

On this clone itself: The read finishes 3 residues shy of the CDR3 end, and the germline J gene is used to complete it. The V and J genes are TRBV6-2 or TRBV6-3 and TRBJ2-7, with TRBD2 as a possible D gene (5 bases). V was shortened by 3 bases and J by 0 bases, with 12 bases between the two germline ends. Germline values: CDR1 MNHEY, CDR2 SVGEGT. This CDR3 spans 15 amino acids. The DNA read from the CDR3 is TGTGCCAGCAGTTATTTACCGGGGAGCTCCTACGAG. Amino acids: CASSYLPGSSYE. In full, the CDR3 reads CASSYLPGSSYEQYF.

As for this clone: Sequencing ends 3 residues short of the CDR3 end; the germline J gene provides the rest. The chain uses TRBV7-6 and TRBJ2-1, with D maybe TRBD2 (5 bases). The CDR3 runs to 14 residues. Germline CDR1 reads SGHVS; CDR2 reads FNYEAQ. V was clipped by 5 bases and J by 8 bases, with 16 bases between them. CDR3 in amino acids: CASSRYGAADEQFF. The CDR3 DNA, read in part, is TGTGCCAGCAGCAGATATGGTGCAGCGGATGAG.

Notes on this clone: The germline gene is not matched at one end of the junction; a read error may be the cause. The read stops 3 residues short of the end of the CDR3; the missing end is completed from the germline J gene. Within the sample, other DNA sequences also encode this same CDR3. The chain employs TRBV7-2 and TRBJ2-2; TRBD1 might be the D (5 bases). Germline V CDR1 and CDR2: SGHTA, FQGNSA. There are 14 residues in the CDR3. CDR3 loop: CASSLVGPTGELFF. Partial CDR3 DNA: TGTGCTAGCAGCTTAGTGGGGCCCACCGGGGAG.

The DNA read from the CDR3 is TGCAGCGTCCGATCGGGACTACACGAG. Translation: CSVRSGLHE. The full CDR3 sequence reads CSVRSGLHEQYF. The chain combines TRBV29-1 with TRBJ2-7, with 7 bases fitting TRBD2. Read sequence stops 3 residues before the CDR3 end, and the germline J gene provides the missing end. CDR1 is SQVTM and CDR2 is ANQGSEA in the germline V gene. V shed 6 bases and J 5 bases; nucleotides not matched to a gene: 7. The CDR3 contains 12 residues.

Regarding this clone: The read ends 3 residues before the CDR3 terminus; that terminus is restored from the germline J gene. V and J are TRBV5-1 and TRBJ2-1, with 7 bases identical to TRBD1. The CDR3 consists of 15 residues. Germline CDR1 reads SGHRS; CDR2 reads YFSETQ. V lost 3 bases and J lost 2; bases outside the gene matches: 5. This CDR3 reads CASSSSGTAYNEQFF. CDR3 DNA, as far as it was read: TGCGCCAGCAGCTCCTCCGGGACAGCCTACAATGAG. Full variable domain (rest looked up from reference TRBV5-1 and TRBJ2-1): KAGVTQTPRYLIKTRGQQVTLSCSPISGHRSVSWYQQTPGQGLQFLFEYFSETQRNKGNFPGRFSGRQFSNSRSEMNVSTLELGDSALYLCASSSSGTAYNEQFFGPGTRLTVL.

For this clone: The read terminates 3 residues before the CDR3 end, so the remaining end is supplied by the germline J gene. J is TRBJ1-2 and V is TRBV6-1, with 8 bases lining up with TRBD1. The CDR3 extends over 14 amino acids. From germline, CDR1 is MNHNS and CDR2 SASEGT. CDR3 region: CASSEGTGRRGYTF. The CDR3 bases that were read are TGTGCCAGCAGTGAAGGGACAGGGAGGAGGGGC.

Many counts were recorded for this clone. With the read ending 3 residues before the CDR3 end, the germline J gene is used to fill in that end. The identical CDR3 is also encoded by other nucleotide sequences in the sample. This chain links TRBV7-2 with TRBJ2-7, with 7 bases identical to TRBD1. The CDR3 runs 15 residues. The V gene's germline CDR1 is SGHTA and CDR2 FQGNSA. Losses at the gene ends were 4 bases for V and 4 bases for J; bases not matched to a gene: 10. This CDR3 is CASSSGDRVGYEQYF. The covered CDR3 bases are TGTGCCAGCAGCTCAGGAGACAGGGTCGGGTACGAG. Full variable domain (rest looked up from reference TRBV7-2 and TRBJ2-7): GAGVSQSPSNKVTEKGKDVELRCDPISGHTALYWYRQSLGQGLEFLIYFQGNSAPDKSGLPSDRFSAERTGGSVSTLTIQRTQQEDSAVYLCASSSGDRVGYEQYFGPGTRLTVT.

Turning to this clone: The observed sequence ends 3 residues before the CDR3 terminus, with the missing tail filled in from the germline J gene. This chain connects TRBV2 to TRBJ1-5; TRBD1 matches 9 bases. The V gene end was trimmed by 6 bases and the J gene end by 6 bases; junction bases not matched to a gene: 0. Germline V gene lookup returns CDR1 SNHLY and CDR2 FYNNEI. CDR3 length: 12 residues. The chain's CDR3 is CASRDRGQPQHF. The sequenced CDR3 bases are TGTGCCAGCAGGGACAGGGGTCAGCCC.

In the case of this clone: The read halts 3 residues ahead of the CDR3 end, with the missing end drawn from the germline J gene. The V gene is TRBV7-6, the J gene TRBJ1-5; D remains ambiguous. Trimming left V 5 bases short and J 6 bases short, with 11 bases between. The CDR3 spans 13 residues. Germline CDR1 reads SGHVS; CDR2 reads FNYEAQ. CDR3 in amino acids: CASSIAEGQPQHF. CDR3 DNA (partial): TGTGCCAGCAGCATCGCCGAGGGTCAGCCC.

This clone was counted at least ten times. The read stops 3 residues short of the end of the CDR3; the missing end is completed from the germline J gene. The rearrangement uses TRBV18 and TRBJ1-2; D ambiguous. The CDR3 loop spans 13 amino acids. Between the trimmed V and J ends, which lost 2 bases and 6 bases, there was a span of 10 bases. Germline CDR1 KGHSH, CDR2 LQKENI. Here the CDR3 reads CASSPVPVDGYTF. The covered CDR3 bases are TGTGCCAGCTCACCAGTACCAGTGGATGGC. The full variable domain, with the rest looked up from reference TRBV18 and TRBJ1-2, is NAGVMQNPRHLVRRRGQEARLRCSPMKGHSHVYWYRQLPEEGLKFMVYLQKENIIDESGMPKERFSAEFPKEGPSILRIQQVVRGDSAAYFCASSPVPVDGYTFGSGTRLTVV.

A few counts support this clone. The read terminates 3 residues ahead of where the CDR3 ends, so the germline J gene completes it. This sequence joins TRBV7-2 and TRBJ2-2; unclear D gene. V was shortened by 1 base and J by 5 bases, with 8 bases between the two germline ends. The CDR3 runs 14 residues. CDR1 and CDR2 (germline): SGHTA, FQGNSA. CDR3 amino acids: CASSLGARTGELFF. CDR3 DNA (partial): TGTGCCAGCAGCTTAGGAGCCCGGACCGGGGAG.

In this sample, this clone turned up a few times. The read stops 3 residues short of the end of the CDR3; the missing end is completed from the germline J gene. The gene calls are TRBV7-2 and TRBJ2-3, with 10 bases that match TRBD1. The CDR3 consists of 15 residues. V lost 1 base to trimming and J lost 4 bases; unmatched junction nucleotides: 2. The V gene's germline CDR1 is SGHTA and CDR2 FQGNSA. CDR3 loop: CASSLGDRGADTQYF. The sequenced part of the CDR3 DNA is TGTGCCAGCAGCTTAGGGGACAGGGGCGCAGATACG.

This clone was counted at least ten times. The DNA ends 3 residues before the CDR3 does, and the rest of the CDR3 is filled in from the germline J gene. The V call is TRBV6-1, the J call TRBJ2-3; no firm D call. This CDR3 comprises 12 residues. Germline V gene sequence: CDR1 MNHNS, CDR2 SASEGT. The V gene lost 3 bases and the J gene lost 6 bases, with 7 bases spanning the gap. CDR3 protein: CASSDPSDTQYF. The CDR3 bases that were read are TGTGCCAGCAGTGACCCGTCGGATACG.

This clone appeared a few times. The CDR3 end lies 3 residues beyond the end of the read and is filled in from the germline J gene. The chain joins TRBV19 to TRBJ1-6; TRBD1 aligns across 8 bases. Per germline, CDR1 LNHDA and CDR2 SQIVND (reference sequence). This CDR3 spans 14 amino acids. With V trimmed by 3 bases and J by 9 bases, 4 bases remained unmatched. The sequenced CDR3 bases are TGTGCCAGTAGTATCGGGACAGGTGGTTCACCC. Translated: CASSIGTGGSP. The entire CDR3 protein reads CASSIGTGGSPLHF.

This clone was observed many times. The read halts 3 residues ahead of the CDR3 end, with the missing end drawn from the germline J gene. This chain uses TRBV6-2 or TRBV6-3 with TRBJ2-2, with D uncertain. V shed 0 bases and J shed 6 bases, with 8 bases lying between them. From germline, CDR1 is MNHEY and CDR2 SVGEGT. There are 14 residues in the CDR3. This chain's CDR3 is CASSYSLVAGELFF. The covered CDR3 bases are TGTGCCAGCAGTTACTCTTTAGTCGCCGGGGAG.

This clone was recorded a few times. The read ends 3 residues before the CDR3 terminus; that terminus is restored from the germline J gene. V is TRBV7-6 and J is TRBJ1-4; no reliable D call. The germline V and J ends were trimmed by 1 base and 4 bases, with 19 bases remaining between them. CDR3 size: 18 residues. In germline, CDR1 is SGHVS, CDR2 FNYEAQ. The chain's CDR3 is CASSLGRVLESYNEKLFF. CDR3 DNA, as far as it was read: TGTGCCAGCAGCTTAGGTCGGGTATTAGAGTCCTATAATGAAAAA.

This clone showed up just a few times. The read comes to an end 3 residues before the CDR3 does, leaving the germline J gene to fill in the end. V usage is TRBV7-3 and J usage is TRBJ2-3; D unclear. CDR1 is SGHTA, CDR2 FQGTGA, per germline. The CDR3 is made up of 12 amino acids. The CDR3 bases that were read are TGTGCCAGCAGCCCCGTCTCCGGTGCG. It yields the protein CASSPVSGA. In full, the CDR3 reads CASSPVSGAQYF.